The 4 T cell receptor beta chains listed next were all sequenced from one sample in a study of shared clonotypes between healthy human individuals (dated by TCRdb to 2019 to 2021). Library generation was performed with the immunoSEQ multiplex PCR assay. TCRdb limited this immuneACCESS table to in-frame rearrangements with V and J called. A share of clones is missing; checked studies link under half to unresolved V genes, and the rest is unexplained. The sample table contains about 1.1 million clones; only one count was recorded for 70% to 80% of them. The ten largest account for approximately 0.95% of the sample. What was sequenced was memory CD4+ T cells from PBMCs. This specimen's cell subset or site label, interpreted: CD45RA-negative fraction. These receptors came from a man aged 18 to 35 in good health. Some clones in this sample may be carry-over from other donors' samples.

This chain uses TRBV7-9 with TRBJ2-1; no clear D. This CDR3 is 16 amino acids long. The germline gives CDR1 SEHNR, CDR2 FQNEAQ (reference sequence). V lost 4 bases and J lost 7, with 20 bases in between. As DNA, the CDR3 is TGTGCCAGCAGCTCGCAAACACTCTTTAGCCGGAATGAGCAGTTCTTC. It specifies CASSSQTLFSRNEQFF.

The chain recombines TRBV5-6 with TRBJ2-5; D is unresolved. The CDR3 is 13 residues long. Germline V gene lookup returns CDR1 SGHDT and CDR2 YYEEEE. V lost 4 bases and J 5 bases, leaving 12 bases between the germline ends. The CDR3 sequence is CASSVWDEETQYF. DNA for the CDR3: TGTGCCAGCAGCGTCTGGGATGAGGAGACCCAGTACTTC. Full variable domain (missing parts from reference TRBV5-6 and TRBJ2-5): DAGVTQSPTHLIKTRGQQVTLRCSPKSGHDTVSWYQQALGQGPQFIFQYYEEEERQRGNFPDRFSGHQFPNYSSELNVNALLLGDSALYLCASSVWDEETQYFGPGTRLLVL.

The V call is TRBV28, the J call TRBJ2-3; TRBD1 aligns across 7 bases. Per germline, CDR1 MDHEN and CDR2 SYDVKM. This CDR3 has 16 amino acids. Trimming cost V 6 bases and J 5 bases; bases outside gene matches: 14. CDR3 sequence (DNA): TGTGCCAGCAGCGCGCTGACAGGGCTTGTGGTAGATACGCAGTATTTT. Encoded protein: CASSALTGLVVDTQYF.

In regard to this clone: Here the CDR3 omits its conserved ending phenylalanine or tryptophan, so a read error is the likely source. No DNA is shown, since the ends of the CDR3 on it are uncertain; the CDR3 is the one TCRdb lists. The rearrangement uses TRBV10-1 and TRBJ1-1. The CDR3 sequence runs 9 residues, both termini included. Looked up from germline, CDR1 is WNHNN and CDR2 is SYGVQD (reference sequence). CDR3: CASSEGQLI.